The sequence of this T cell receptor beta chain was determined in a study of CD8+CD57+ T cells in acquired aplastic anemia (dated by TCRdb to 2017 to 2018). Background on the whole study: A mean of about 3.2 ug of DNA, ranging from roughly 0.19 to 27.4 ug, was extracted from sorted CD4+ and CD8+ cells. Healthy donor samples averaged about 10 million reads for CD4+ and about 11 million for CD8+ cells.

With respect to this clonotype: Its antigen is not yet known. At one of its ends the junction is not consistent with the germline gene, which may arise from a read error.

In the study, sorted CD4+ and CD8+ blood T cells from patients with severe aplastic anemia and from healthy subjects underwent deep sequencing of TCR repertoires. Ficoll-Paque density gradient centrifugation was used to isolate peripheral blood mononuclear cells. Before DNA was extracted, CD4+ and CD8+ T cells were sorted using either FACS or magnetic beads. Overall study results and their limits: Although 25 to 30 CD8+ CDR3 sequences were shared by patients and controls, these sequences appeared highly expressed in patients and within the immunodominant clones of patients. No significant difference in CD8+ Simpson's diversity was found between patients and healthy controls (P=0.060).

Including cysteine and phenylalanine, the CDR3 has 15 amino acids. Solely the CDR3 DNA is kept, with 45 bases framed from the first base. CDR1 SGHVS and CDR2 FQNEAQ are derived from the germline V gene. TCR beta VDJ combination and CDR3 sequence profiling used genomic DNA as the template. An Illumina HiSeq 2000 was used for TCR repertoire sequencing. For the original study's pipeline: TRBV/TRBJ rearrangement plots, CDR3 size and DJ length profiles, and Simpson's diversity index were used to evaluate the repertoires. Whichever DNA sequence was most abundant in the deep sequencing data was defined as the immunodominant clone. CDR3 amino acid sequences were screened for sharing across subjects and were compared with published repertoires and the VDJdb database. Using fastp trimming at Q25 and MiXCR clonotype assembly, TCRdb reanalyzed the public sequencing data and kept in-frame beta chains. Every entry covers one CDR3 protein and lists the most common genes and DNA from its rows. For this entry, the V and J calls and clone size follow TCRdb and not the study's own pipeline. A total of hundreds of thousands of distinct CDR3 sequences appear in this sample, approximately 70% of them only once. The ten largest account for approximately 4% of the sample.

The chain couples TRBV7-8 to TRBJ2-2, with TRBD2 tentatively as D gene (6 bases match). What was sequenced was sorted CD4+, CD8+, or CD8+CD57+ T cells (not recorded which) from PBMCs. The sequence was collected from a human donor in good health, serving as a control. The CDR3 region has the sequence CASSRAYDIPGVLFF. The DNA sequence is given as TGTGCCAGCAGCCGGGCGTACGATATCCCGGGGGTGCTGTTTTTT.